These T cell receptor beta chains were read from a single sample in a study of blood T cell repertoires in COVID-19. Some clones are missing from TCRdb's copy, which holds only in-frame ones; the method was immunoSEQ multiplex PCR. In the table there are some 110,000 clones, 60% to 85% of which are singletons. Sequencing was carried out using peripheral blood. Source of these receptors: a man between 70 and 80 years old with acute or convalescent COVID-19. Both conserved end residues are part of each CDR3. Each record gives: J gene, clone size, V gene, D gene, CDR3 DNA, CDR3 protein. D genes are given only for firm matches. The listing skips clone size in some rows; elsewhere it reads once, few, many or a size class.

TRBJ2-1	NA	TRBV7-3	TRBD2	TGTGCCAGCAGCTTAATAGGCGGGGGTTACTACAATGAGCAGTTCTTC	CASSLIGGGYYNEQFF
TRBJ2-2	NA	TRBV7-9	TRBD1	TGTGCCAGCAGCTTGTCCCCAGGGGGCGAGAACACCGGGGAGCTGTTTTTT	CASSLSPGGENTGELFF
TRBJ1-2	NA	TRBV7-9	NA	TGTGCCAGCAGCTTAGCATACAGGGACGGCTATGGCTACACCTTC	CASSLAYRDGYGYTF
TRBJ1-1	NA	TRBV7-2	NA	TGTGCCAGCAGTTTACGGGGGGGACGGGTCAACACTGAAGCTTTCTTT	CASSLRGGRVNTEAFF
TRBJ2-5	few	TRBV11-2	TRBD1	TGTGCCAGCAGCTCCTACAGGGGGCGACGAGAGACCCAGTACTTC	CASSSYRGRRETQYF
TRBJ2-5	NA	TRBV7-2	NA	TGTGCCAGCAGCTTAATGAGGGCTCGAGAGACCCAGTACTTC	CASSLMRARETQYF
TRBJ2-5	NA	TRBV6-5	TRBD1	TGTGCCAGCAGTTACACAGGGGGCCCAAGAGAGACCCAGTACTTC	CASSYTGGPRETQYF
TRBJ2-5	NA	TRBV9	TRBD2	TGTGCCAGCAGCCCCCGGACTAGCGGGGTGCAAGAGACCCAGTACTTC	CASSPRTSGVQETQYF
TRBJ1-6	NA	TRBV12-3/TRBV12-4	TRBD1	TGTGCCAGCAGGCGGACAGGGGAATCACCCCTCCACTTT	CASRRTGESPLHF
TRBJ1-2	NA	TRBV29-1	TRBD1	TGCAGCGTTGATCTTGCAGGGGGCAATGGCTACACCTTC	CSVDLAGGNGYTF
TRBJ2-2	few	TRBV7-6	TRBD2	TGTGCCAGCAGCGACTTGCTAGCGGGGGGAACCGGGGAGCTGTTTTTT	CASSDLLAGGTGELFF
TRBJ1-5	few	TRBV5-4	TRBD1	TGTGCCAGCAGCTTGGACAGGGGGCTTAATCAGCCCCAGCATTTT	CASSLDRGLNQPQHF
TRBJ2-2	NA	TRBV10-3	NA	TGTGCCATCAGCCAAGGACTCTTAAGTACCGGGGAGCTGTTTTTT	CAISQGLLSTGELFF
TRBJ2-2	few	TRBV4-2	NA	TGTGCCAGCAGCCAAGGGGAGAGGACCGGGGAGCTGTTTTTT	CASSQGERTGELFF
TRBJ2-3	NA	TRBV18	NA	TGTGCCAGCTCAGAACAGGTAGATTTGGCAGATACGCAGTATTTT	CASSEQVDLADTQYF
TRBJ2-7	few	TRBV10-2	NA	TGCGCCAGCATTCCAGGGCAGGCCAACTACGAGCAGTACTTC	CASIPGQANYEQYF
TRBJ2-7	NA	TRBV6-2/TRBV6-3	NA	TGTGCCAGCAGTCCCCCCACGGGGAGCTCCTACGAGCAGTACTTC	CASSPPTGSSYEQYF
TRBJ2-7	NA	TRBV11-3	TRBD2	TGTGCCAGCAGCCCCACTAGCGGGAACTCCTACGAGCAGTACTTC	CASSPTSGNSYEQYF
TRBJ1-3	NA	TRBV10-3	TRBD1	TGTGCCATCAAGCCGTCCGGGACAGGCCTCTCTGGAAACACCATATATTTT	CAIKPSGTGLSGNTIYF
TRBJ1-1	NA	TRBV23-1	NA	TGCGCCAGCAGTCTCCTCAACAGGACGTATGAAGCTTTCTTT	CASSLLNRTYEAFF
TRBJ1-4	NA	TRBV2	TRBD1	TGTGCCAGCAATACAGGGGGCACTACAGAAAAACTGTTTTTT	CASNTGGTTEKLFF
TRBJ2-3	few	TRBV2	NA	TGTGCCAGCCTCAGGGCAGATACGCAGTATTTT	CASLRADTQYF
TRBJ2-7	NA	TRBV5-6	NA	TGTGCCAGCAGCTTGACAGGGACCTACGAGCAGTACTTC	CASSLTGTYEQYF